This TCR beta chain was sequenced during a study of CD4 and CD8 cells across lung adenocarcinoma regions. TCRdb fed the PCR reads into MiXCR, producing one record per CDR3 protein. The table has tens of thousands of distinct CDR3 sequences, approximately 50% seen once. The sample holds many counts of this clonotype. The patients had localized lung adenocarcinoma, a non-small cell subtype. V was shortened by 4 bases and J by 4 bases, with 17 bases between the two germline ends. The CDR3 consists of 15 residues. Germline V CDR1 and CDR2: SGHAT, FQNNGV. Material: CD8+ T cells from the center of a lung tumor. The source of this sequence is a male donor with lung adenocarcinoma. The CD4 and CD8 labels of this study may be unreliable. The rearrangement uses TRBV11-2 and TRBJ2-7; either TRBD1 or TRBD2 may fit D (5 bases each). CDR3 nucleotides: TGTGCCAGCAGCTCCCTGCCGGGACCGCGGTACGAGCAGTACTTC. Its translation: CASSSLPGPRYEQYF.